One sample yielded the 12 T cell receptor beta chains listed below, sequenced in a study of beta chain features in type 1 diabetes. cDNA synthesis used the whole RNA isolate, giving expressed TCRB sequences. Using immunoSEQ multiplex PCR, the repertoire was profiled, and TCRdb retains in-frame clones only, with some absent. This table has some 150,000 clones, around a tenth appearing once. The sequenced material came from central memory CD4+ T cells from blood. These receptors all come from a man younger than 30 in good health.

This clone showed up just a few times. The genes are TRBV18 and TRBJ1-2; perhaps TRBD1 as D (5 bases). This CDR3 is 14 amino acids long. The V gene lost 2 bases and the J gene lost 4 bases, with 11 bases spanning the gap. Per germline, CDR1 KGHSH and CDR2 LQKENI. As DNA, the CDR3 is TGTGCCAGCTCACCAGGCAGGCAGGGCTATGGCTACACCTTC. The encoded protein is CASSPGRQGYGYTF.

This clone was detected only a few times. The V gene is TRBV4-2, the J gene TRBJ1-3, with D possibly being TRBD1 (5 bases). V dropped 4 bases and J dropped 0 bases, with 16 bases sitting between them. Germline loops: CDR1 LGHNA, CDR2 YNFKEQ. The CDR3 is 17 residues long. CDR3: CASSRRDGATSGNTIYF. CDR3 bases: TGTGCCAGCAGCCGGCGGGACGGCGCAACCTCTGGAAACACCATATATTTT.

This clone was recorded a few times. The chain employs TRBV18 and TRBJ2-3; D is ambiguous. This CDR3 is 12 amino acids long. Trimming cost V 5 bases and J 3 bases, with 6 bases left between them. Germline values: CDR1 KGHSH, CDR2 LQKENI. The CDR3: CASSVQTDTQYF. The CDR3 DNA is TGTGCCAGCTCAGTACAGACAGATACGCAGTATTTT.

This clone was seen more than once but under ten times. The chain links TRBV7-9 to TRBJ2-2, with 8 positions matching TRBD2. V trimming: 5 bases; J trimming: 3 bases; junction bases outside the gene matches: 2. The V gene's germline CDR1 is SEHNR and CDR2 FQNEAQ (reference sequence). The CDR3 is 14 amino acids. CDR3: CASSAREDTGELFF. In nucleotides, the CDR3 is TGTGCCAGCAGCGCGCGGGAGGACACCGGGGAGCTGTTTTTT.

CDR3 sequence: CASSQTELDTQYF. DNA for the CDR3: TGTGCCAGCAGTCAAACAGAACTAGATACGCAGTATTTT. This chain connects TRBV7-8 to TRBJ2-3, with D unresolved. The CDR3 loop spans 13 amino acids. V lost 6 bases, J lost 5 bases, and 12 bases lay in between. Germline assignment: CDR1 SGHVS and CDR2 FQNEAQ.

This clone was counted a few times. The rearrangement links TRBV6-1 to TRBJ1-2; possibly TRBD1 for D (6 bases). Germline CDR1 MNHNS, CDR2 SASEGT. This CDR3 is built from 14 residues. Trimming removed 5 bases from V and 0 bases from J, with 10 bases in between. CDR3 loop: CASSQYRANYGYTF. CDR3 DNA sequence: TGTGCCAGCAGTCAATACAGGGCTAACTATGGCTACACCTTC.

The genes are TRBV6-5 and TRBJ1-2; possible D gene TRBD1, 6 bases. Germline CDR1 is MNHEY and CDR2 is SVGAGI. V was cut by 5 bases and J by 2 bases, with 12 bases left in between. The CDR3 runs to 14 residues. In nucleotides, the CDR3 is TGTGCCAGCAGTCCTCGACAGGCGAACTATGGCTACACCTTC. This translates into CASSPRQANYGYTF.

The table lists this clone with many counts. The chain is built from TRBV30 and TRBJ2-7; weak D call: TRBD2 (6 bases). The CDR3 sequence is 11 residues long. V lost 3 bases to trimming and J lost 7 bases, with 10 bases between them. Looked up from germline, CDR1 is GTSNPN and CDR2 is SVGIG (reference sequence). Written as DNA, the CDR3 is TGTGCCTGGAGCGGGAGTAAAGAGCAGTACTTC. Its translation: CAWSGSKEQYF.

This clone was counted only a few times. The V gene is TRBV5-1, the J gene TRBJ2-7, with TRBD2 matching 9 bases. V trimming: 0 bases; J trimming: 3 bases; junction bases outside the gene matches: 4. The V gene's germline CDR1 is SGHRS and CDR2 YFSETQ. This CDR3 is built from 15 residues. CDR3 in amino acids: CASSLVAGVIYEQYF. The CDR3 coding sequence is TGCGCCAGCAGCTTGGTAGCGGGGGTGATCTACGAGCAGTACTTC. The entire variable domain, with the rest obtained from reference TRBV5-1 and TRBJ2-7, is as follows: KAGVTQTPRYLIKTRGQQVTLSCSPISGHRSVSWYQQTPGQGLQFLFEYFSETQRNKGNFPGRFSGRQFSNSRSEMNVSTLELGDSALYLCASSLVAGVIYEQYFGPGTRLTVT.

The chain has TRBV6-6 and TRBJ2-2; the D is unclear. The V end lost 3 bases, the J end lost 4 bases, and 12 bases lay between the germline ends. CDR3 length equals 15 residues. Germline V gene lookup returns CDR1 MNHNY and CDR2 SVGAGI (reference sequence). The CDR3 is CASSYFAGPTGELFF. The DNA of the CDR3 is TGTGCCAGCAGTTATTTTGCAGGTCCCACCGGGGAGCTGTTTTTT.

This clone has just a few counts. This chain connects TRBV7-2 to TRBJ2-5; TRBD1 matches at 8 bases. This CDR3 has 14 amino acids. CDR1 and CDR2 (germline): SGHTA, FQGNSA. J lost 2 bases, V lost 5 bases, and 4 bases had no gene match. CDR3 nucleotides: TGTGCCAGCAGCGGACAGGGCTTACAAGAGACCCAGTACTTC. This sequence encodes CASSGQGLQETQYF.

This clone has just a few counts. The chain uses TRBV7-2 and TRBJ2-5; 9 nucleotides line up with TRBD2. The trim removed 6 bases at V and 1 base at J, leaving 3 bases unmatched. This CDR3 contains 14 residues. In germline, CDR1 is SGHTA, CDR2 FQGNSA. DNA for the CDR3: TGTGCCAGCAGTCTAGCGGGGCCCCAAGAGACCCAGTACTTC. Amino acids: CASSLAGPQETQYF.